The 25 T cell receptor beta chains listed next were all sequenced from one sample in a study of regulatory T cells in long-lasting Graves disease. The time point denotes: persistent/refractory GD, antithyroid drugs over 5 years with positive TRAb. PBMC RNA served as the TCR library source. TCR beta libraries were built with iRepertoire HTBI primers and Arm-PCR of CDR3 regions. TCRdb called the multiplex PCR reads again in MiXCR, with one record for every CDR3 protein. The sample has some 420,000 distinct CDR3 sequences; roughly 23% are singletons. Specimen: peripheral blood mononuclear cells (PBMCs), collected when the disease was refractory, from a patient treated with antithyroid drugs. Receptors originate from a female donor with Graves disease.

A few counts support this clonotype. The chain uses TRBV19 and TRBJ2-6; perhaps TRBD2 as D (6 bases). Germline values: CDR1 LNHDA, CDR2 SQIVND (reference sequence). V was clipped by 5 bases and J by 1 base, with 18 bases between them. The CDR3 extends over 18 amino acids. The CDR3 DNA sequence: TGTGCCAGTAGTTTTATCCGCGGGGCGAAATCTGGGGCCAACGTCCTGACTTTC. Residues: CASSFIRGAKSGANVLTF.

The chain employs TRBV19 and TRBJ2-7, with D hard to call. This CDR3 spans 14 amino acids. V lost 8 bases and J 0 bases, leaving 14 bases between the germline ends. Germline CDR1 and CDR2: LNHDA and SQIVND (reference sequence). The CDR3 loop is CASAVDPRSYEQYF. In DNA, the CDR3 is TGTGCCAGTGCGGTGGACCCCCGCTCCTACGAGCAGTACTTC.

The chain links TRBV12-3 or TRBV12-4 to TRBJ2-3, with unresolved D. This CDR3 has 14 residues. The V end was cut by 4 bases, the J end by 2 bases, with 10 bases between. CDR3 sequence: CASSSRTFTDTQYF. CDR3 nucleotide sequence: TGTGCCAGCAGTTCTCGGACCTTCACAGATACGCAGTATTTT.

This clonotype was seen at least ten times. This chain connects TRBV6-9 to TRBJ2-2; D uncertain. Trimming left V 3 bases short and J 3 bases short, with 8 bases between. This CDR3 has 14 amino acids. CDR1 MNHGY and CDR2 SVAAGI come from the germline V gene. The CDR3 nucleotides are TGTGCCAGCAGTTACTATCGGGACACCGGGGAGCTGTTTTTT. This sequence encodes CASSYYRDTGELFF.

This clonotype was picked up one time. CDR3 nucleotides: TGCGCCAGCAGTCGAGAACCCGGAACAGGACAGAATTCACCCCTCCACTTT. It translates to CASSREPGTGQNSPLHF. The rearrangement uses TRBV5-1 and TRBJ1-6; a weak D match, TRBD1 (6 bases). The CDR3 consists of 17 residues. The germline V gene has CDR1 SGHRS and CDR2 YFSETQ. Trimming shortened V by 5 bases and J by 7 bases, and 22 bases separated the two germline ends.

In its sample, this clonotype was seen many times. The chain couples TRBV9 to TRBJ2-7; tentatively, D is TRBD2 (6 bases). V lost 2 bases to trimming and J lost 1 base, with 10 bases between them. The length of the CDR3 is 14 residues. CDR1 is SGDLS and CDR2 is YYNGEE in the germline V gene. CDR3 loop: CASSVGRESYEQYF. The CDR3 DNA reads as TGTGCCAGCAGCGTGGGTCGGGAGTCCTACGAGCAGTACTTC.

This clonotype was counted only a few times. The chain links TRBV27 to TRBJ1-5, with D hard to call. Germline lookup yields CDR1 MNHEY and CDR2 SMNVEV (reference sequence). V lost 6 bases and J 4 bases, leaving 13 bases between the germline ends. CDR3 length: 14 residues. The CDR3 here is CASRPGSHNQPQHF. The CDR3 DNA reads as TGTGCCAGCAGACCCGGGTCCCATAATCAGCCCCAGCATTTT.

This clonotype was picked up a small number of times. CDR3 sequence (DNA): TGCAGTGCTCACGAGCAGGGGGCTATCTACGAGCAGTACTTC. Translated: CSAHEQGAIYEQYF. The rearrangement uses TRBV20-1 and TRBJ2-7; TRBD1 matches 8 bases. The CDR3 extends over 14 amino acids. V was pared by 5 bases and J by 3 bases, with 9 bases of the junction left unmatched. Germline V gene sequence: CDR1 DFQATT, CDR2 SNEGSKA (reference sequence).

Points on this clonotype: A much larger clone is a single base away; this may be a read error. The rearrangement links TRBV29-1 to TRBJ2-7, with D possibly TRBD1 on 5 matching bases. The length of the CDR3 is 12 residues. The germline V gene has CDR1 SQVTM and CDR2 ANQGSEA. V dropped 7 bases and J dropped 2 bases, with 12 bases sitting between them. CDR3 sequence: CSAQQDPYEQYF. The CDR3 nucleotides are TGCAGCGCCCAACAGGATCCCTACGAGCAGTACTTC.

This clonotype has more than one count but fewer than ten. The gene calls are TRBV11-1 and TRBJ2-2; TRBD1 or TRBD2 may be the D gene (6 bases each). The V gene lost 2 bases and the J gene lost 7 bases, with 17 bases spanning the gap. The CDR3 covers 16 residues. Germline V lookup: CDR1 SGHAT, CDR2 FQDESV (reference sequence). CDR3 nucleotides: TGTGCCAGCAGCTTACCGGGGGCAATCCACGGCGGGGAGCTGTTTTTT. Encoded protein: CASSLPGAIHGGELFF.

The chain carries TRBV7-2 and TRBJ2-1; 8 positions agree with TRBD1. The CDR3 covers 17 residues. The V and J ends lost 3 bases and 2 bases, in that order; junction bases with no gene match: 9. CDR1 and CDR2 from the germline V gene are SGHTA and FQGNSA. CDR3 loop: CASSLGQADPAYNEQFF. Written as DNA, the CDR3 is TGTGCCAGCAGCTTGGGACAGGCCGACCCTGCCTACAATGAGCAGTTCTTC.

This chain uses TRBV10-3 with TRBJ2-7; 8 bases align to TRBD2. Germline V gives CDR1 ENHRY, CDR2 SYGVKD. V was clipped by 2 bases and J by 3 bases; unmatched bases: 3. CDR3 size: 14 residues. CDR3 coding DNA: TGTGCCATCAGTGAGGAGCGGGGGAACTACGAGCAGTACTTC. It encodes CAISEERGNYEQYF.

The chain has TRBV5-5 and TRBJ2-7; TRBD1 agrees at 8 bases. The CDR3 totals 14 residues. V gave up 5 bases and J gave up 3 bases; unmatched junction bases: 7. In germline, CDR1 is SGHKS, CDR2 YYEKEE (reference sequence). CDR3 in amino acids: CASRHKTGVYEQYF. CDR3 coding DNA: TGTGCCAGCAGACACAAGACAGGGGTCTACGAGCAGTACTTC. Full variable domain (rest looked up from reference TRBV5-5 and TRBJ2-7): DAGVTQSPTHLIKTRGQQVTLRCSPISGHKSVSWYQQVLGQGPQFIFQYYEKEERGRGNFPDRFSARQFPNYSSELNVNALLLGDSALYLCASRHKTGVYEQYFGPGTRLTVT.

This clonotype was counted at least ten times. V is TRBV11-2 and J is TRBJ2-2; the D is unclear. Germline V gene sequence: CDR1 SGHAT, CDR2 FQNNGV. Trimming stripped 6 bases from V and 4 bases from J, with 12 bases between. The CDR3 runs 14 residues. The CDR3 DNA reads TGTGCCAGCAGTCCCCTTCAAGGCACCGGGGAGCTGTTTTTT. It is translated as CASSPLQGTGELFF.

Many counts were recorded for this clonotype. The rearrangement uses TRBV12-3 or TRBV12-4 and TRBJ1-1, with unresolved D. V was shortened by 6 bases and J by 1 base, with 12 bases between the two germline ends. The length of the CDR3 is 14 residues. CDR3 bases: TGTGCCAGCAGCCCCGACATTAAGAACACTGAAGCTTTCTTT. It translates to CASSPDIKNTEAFF.

The genes are TRBV20-1 and TRBJ2-6; D not resolved. Germline CDR1 reads DFQATT; CDR2 reads SNEGSKA (reference sequence). The CDR3 extends over 16 amino acids. V was trimmed by 1 base and J by 0 bases, leaving 10 bases between them. The DNA of the CDR3 is TGCAGTGCTAGAGTCAACGGCGGCTCTGGGGCCAACGTCCTGACTTTC. Its translation is CSARVNGGSGANVLTF.

V usage is TRBV11-1 and J usage is TRBJ2-1; 9 nucleotides line up with TRBD2. This CDR3 has 13 amino acids. Germline trimming cut 5 bases from V and 9 bases from J; bases unmatched to any gene: 5. CDR1 SGHAT and CDR2 FQDESV come from the germline V gene (reference sequence). The CDR3 here is CASSLSGRSEQFF. CDR3 coding DNA: TGTGCCAGCAGCCTTAGCGGGAGAAGTGAGCAGTTCTTC.

This clonotype showed up many times. The chain combines TRBV3-1 with TRBJ1-1; TRBD1 aligns across 7 bases. This CDR3 has 12 amino acids. Germline values: CDR1 LGHDT, CDR2 YNNKEL (reference sequence). V lost 4 bases, J lost 7 bases, and 3 bases stayed unmatched. CDR3 amino acids: CASSLGTDEAFF. The CDR3 DNA sequence: TGTGCCAGCAGCCTAGGGACAGATGAAGCTTTCTTT.

This clonotype was recorded a few times. The J gene is TRBJ2-7, the V gene TRBV9, with 11 bases that match TRBD2. V lost 1 base to trimming and J lost 4 bases; unmatched junction nucleotides: 4. The CDR3 has 15 amino acids. Germline V lookup: CDR1 SGDLS, CDR2 YYNGEE. CDR3 in DNA: TGTGCCAGCAGCGTATCCGGGACTAGCGGATACGAGCAGTACTTC. Its translation is CASSVSGTSGYEQYF.

This chain links TRBV15 with TRBJ2-2; 12 nucleotides line up with TRBD2. The CDR3 is 14 amino acids. J gave up 5 bases and V 7 bases, and 2 bases lay outside the gene matches. Germline V gene data show CDR1 as LNHNV and CDR2 as YYDKDF (reference sequence). The CDR3 loop is CATMTSGRTGELFF. In DNA, the CDR3 is TGTGCCACCATGACTAGCGGGAGAACCGGGGAGCTGTTTTTT.

This clonotype has more than one count but fewer than ten. V is TRBV10-3 and J is TRBJ1-1; D perhaps matches TRBD1 (5 bases). V was clipped by 5 bases and J by 4 bases, with 11 bases between them. This CDR3 is built from 13 residues. In germline, CDR1 is ENHRY, CDR2 SYGVKD. CDR3 residues: CAISPQAFTEAFF. DNA of the CDR3: TGTGCCATCAGTCCACAGGCTTTCACTGAAGCTTTCTTT.

The genes are TRBV27 and TRBJ2-2, with 7 bases aligning to TRBD1. V was clipped by 6 bases and J by 4 bases; unmatched bases: 5. The germline V gene has CDR1 MNHEY and CDR2 SMNVEV (reference sequence). CDR3 length: 14 residues. CDR3 protein: CASRMGTVTGELFF. CDR3 in DNA: TGTGCCAGCAGGATGGGGACAGTCACCGGGGAGCTGTTTTTT.

The table lists this clonotype with many counts. V is TRBV19 and J is TRBJ2-5; D remains unclear. This CDR3 is 18 amino acids long. CDR1 is LNHDA, CDR2 SQIVND, per germline (reference sequence). The V end was cut by 1 base, the J end by 2 bases, with 20 bases between. The CDR3 region is CASSIGSSGPPIQETQYF. The CDR3 nucleotides are TGTGCCAGTAGTATAGGTTCCTCCGGACCGCCTATACAAGAGACCCAGTACTTC. The variable domain in full, completed from reference TRBV19 and TRBJ2-5, reads DGGITQSPKYLFRKEGQNVTLSCEQNLNHDAMYWYRQDPGQGLRLIYYSQIVNDFQKGDIAEGYSVSREKKESFPLTVTSAQKNPTAFYLCASSIGSSGPPIQETQYFGPGTRLLVL.

This clonotype showed up just a few times. This chain uses TRBV5-6 with TRBJ1-1; unclear D gene. This CDR3 comprises 12 residues. V lost 6 bases to trimming and J lost 11 bases, with 17 bases between them. Germline CDR1 SGHDT, CDR2 YYEEEE. Here the CDR3 DNA reads TGTGCCAGCACCATAGTGGGATATAGGGCTTTCTTT. Protein product: CASTIVGYRAFF.

This clonotype appeared a few times. The CDR3 sequence: CSARREDETQYF. As DNA, the CDR3 is TGCAGTGCTAGACGGGAGGACGAGACCCAGTACTTC. The gene calls are TRBV20-1 and TRBJ2-5; the match to TRBD2 covers 7 bases. From germline, CDR1 is DFQATT and CDR2 SNEGSKA (reference sequence). V lost 2 bases and J lost 5; bases outside the gene matches: 2. The CDR3 is made up of 12 amino acids.